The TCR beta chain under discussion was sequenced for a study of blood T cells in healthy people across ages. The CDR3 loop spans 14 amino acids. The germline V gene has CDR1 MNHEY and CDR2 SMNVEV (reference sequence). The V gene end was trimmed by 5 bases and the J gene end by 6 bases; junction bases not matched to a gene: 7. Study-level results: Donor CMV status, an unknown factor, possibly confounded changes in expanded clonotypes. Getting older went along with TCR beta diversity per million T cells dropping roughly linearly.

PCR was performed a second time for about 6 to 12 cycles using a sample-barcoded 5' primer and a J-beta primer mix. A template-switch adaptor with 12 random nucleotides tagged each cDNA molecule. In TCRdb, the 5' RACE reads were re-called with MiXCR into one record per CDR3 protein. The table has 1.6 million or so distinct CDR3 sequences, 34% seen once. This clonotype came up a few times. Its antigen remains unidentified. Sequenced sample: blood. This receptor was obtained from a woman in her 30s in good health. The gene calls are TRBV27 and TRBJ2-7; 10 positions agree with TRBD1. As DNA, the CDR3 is TGTGCCAGCAGTGCGTGGGACAGGGGATTCGAGCAGTACTTC. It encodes CASSAWDRGFEQYF.